This section outlines one T cell receptor (beta chain) sequence together with its context. Its cognate antigen is unknown. The data were taken from a study of CD8+ T cells in alopecia areata. RNA was extracted and reverse transcribed into cDNA as the sequencing template. Sequencing used immunoSEQ multiplex PCR; TCRdb keeps in-frame clones, though not all of them. The table includes about 82,000 clones, about 53% detected once. The investigators collected lesional scalp punch biopsies and peripheral blood from alopecia areata patients. Findings and caveats of the study: Relative to normal scalp, lesional scalp, especially alopecia totalis/universalis, showed higher clonality. Between patients, shared TCR sequences were less clear than in mice. This was possibly due in part to HLA diversity in the patient population.

The sample taken for sequencing was NKG2D-high CD8+ T cells sorted from blood. The sequence was obtained from a human donor with alopecia areata.

CDR3 sequence: CASSQGLAGGHEQYF. The CDR3, as DNA: TGTGCCAGCAGCCAAGGACTAGCGGGAGGCCACGAGCAGTACTTC. The chain has TRBV14 and TRBJ2-7; TRBD2 matches 13 bases. With 1 base clipped from V and 5 bases from J, the junction kept 2 bases outside the gene matches. Looked up from germline, CDR1 is SGHDN and CDR2 is FVKESK. This CDR3 is built from 15 residues.